This TCR beta chain was observed in a study of identical twins. MiXCR was run by TCRdb on the 5' RACE reads, yielding one entry per CDR3 protein. The table has approximately 600,000 distinct CDR3 sequences, about 7.1% seen once. Germline values: CDR1 DFQATT, CDR2 SNEGSKA (reference sequence). V was pared by 3 bases and J by 3 bases, with 4 bases of the junction left unmatched. The CDR3 sequence is 13 residues long. This same sample was also part of a study on yellow fever vaccine responses in identical twins. That paper adds: Twins' vaccine T cell response reportedly gave the appearance of partial convergence and partial personalization.

The TCR comes from a woman between 18 and 29 years old in good health. The sequencing sample was made of PBMCs. The chain is built from TRBV20-1 and TRBJ2-5; the match to TRBD1 covers 7 bases. CDR3 protein: CSARRQGEETQYF. In DNA form, the CDR3 reads TGCAGTGCTAGGAGACAGGGTGAAGAGACCCAGTACTTC.